A single sample is the source of the 30 T cell receptor beta chains below, sequenced in a study of CD8 T cells in ankylosing spondylitis (dated by TCRdb to the late 2010s). The library relied on 5' RACE. This sample was sequenced with an Illumina HiSeq 2500. Clones were called with MiXCR by TCRdb after fastp trimmed the public reads at Q25, and only in-frame beta chains were retained. For every CDR3 protein sequence, its rows merge into one entry that carries the most common genes and DNA. The sample table holds 250,000 to 400,000 distinct CDR3 sequences, of which approximately 10% were seen once. The ten largest make up 9.1% of the sample. Sequenced material: blood, either unsorted or a sorted T cell fraction (not recorded which). Receptors were obtained from a female donor with ankylosing spondylitis or in good health (not recorded which).

The V gene is TRBV14, the J gene TRBJ1-2; D gene ambiguous. Trimming removed 0 bases from V and 8 bases from J, with 10 bases in between. Germline CDR1 SGHDN, CDR2 FVKESK. The CDR3 has 13 amino acids. The CDR3 loop reads CASSQESVAGYTF. Written as DNA, the CDR3 is TGTGCCAGCAGCCAAGAGAGTGTGGCGGGCTACACCTTC.

The table lists this clonotype with many counts. The V and J genes are TRBV20-1 and TRBJ2-1, with 13 bases matching TRBD2. V lost 3 bases to trimming and J lost 8 bases; unmatched junction nucleotides: 13. CDR3 length equals 17 residues. Germline CDR1 reads DFQATT; CDR2 reads SNEGSKA (reference sequence). The CDR3 nucleotides read TGCAGTGCTAGTGTACAGGCCGGGACTAGCGGGATCCATGAGCAGTTCTTC. This encodes CSASVQAGTSGIHEQFF.

This clonotype has just a few counts. V usage is TRBV5-1 and J usage is TRBJ2-1, with 7 bases lining up with TRBD2. The CDR3 has 15 amino acids. V was pared by 3 bases and J by 8 bases, with 11 bases of the junction left unmatched. Germline V gives CDR1 SGHRS, CDR2 YFSETQ. Written as DNA, the CDR3 is TGCGCCAGCAGCTGGGGCGGGAGACGTGCTGATGAGCAGTTCTTC. The encoded protein is CASSWGGRRADEQFF.

This clonotype appeared a few times. The chain links TRBV7-9 to TRBJ2-7, with D hard to call. Germline-derived CDR1 and CDR2 are SEHNR and FQNEAQ (reference sequence). The CDR3 is made up of 11 amino acids. V was clipped by 5 bases and J by 6 bases, with 8 bases between them. The CDR3 DNA reads TGTGCCAGCAGCCTGAGCTCCGAGCAGTACTTC. This encodes CASSLSSEQYF. Full variable domain (rest looked up from reference TRBV7-9 and TRBJ2-7): DTGVSQNPRHKITKRGQNVTFRCDPISEHNRLYWYRQTLGQGPEFLTYFQNEAQLEKSRLLSDRFSAERPKGSFSTLEIQRTEQGDSAMYLCASSLSSEQYFGPGTRLTVT.

V usage is TRBV3-1 and J usage is TRBJ2-2; 7 nucleotides line up with TRBD2. Germline CDR1 is LGHDT and CDR2 is YNNKEL (reference sequence). This CDR3 is 17 amino acids long. The V and J ends lost 1 base and 1 base, in that order; junction bases with no gene match: 6. CDR3 sequence reads: CASSQVFPSGNTGELFF. CDR3 coding DNA: TGTGCCAGCAGCCAAGTTTTCCCTAGCGGGAACACCGGGGAGCTGTTTTTT.

This clonotype occurred many times. This chain joins TRBV28 and TRBJ2-1; D is tentatively TRBD1 or TRBD2 (6 bases each). The CDR3 is made up of 15 amino acids. The ends were cut back, 6 bases at V and 4 bases at J, with 16 bases in the middle. The V gene's germline CDR1 is MDHEN and CDR2 SYDVKM. As DNA, the CDR3 is TGTGCCAGCAGCCCACCAAGGGGGGTTTACAATGAGCAGTTCTTC. This sequence encodes CASSPPRGVYNEQFF.

Details on this clonotype: Possible read error: a much larger clone is one base away. V is TRBV11-2 and J is TRBJ2-4, with a weak D call TRBD1 (6 bases). CDR3 length: 18 residues. Germline V lookup: CDR1 SGHAT, CDR2 FQNNGV. The CDR3 DNA follows: TGTGCCATCAGCCCCAGGACCACAGGGATACTAGCCAAAAACATTCAGTACTTC. Its protein product is CAISPRTTGILAKNIQYF.

This clonotype was seen more than once but under ten times. The rearrangement joins TRBV5-1 to TRBJ2-4, with 16 bases that match TRBD2. V was pared by 2 bases and J by 8 bases, with 13 bases of the junction left unmatched. CDR3 length: 19 amino acids. Germline CDR1 SGHRS, CDR2 YFSETQ. CDR3 residues: CASSLGTSGRGVGRDIQYF. The CDR3 DNA follows: TGCGCCAGCAGCTTAGGGACTAGCGGGAGGGGAGTCGGGAGAGACATTCAGTACTTC.

This clonotype was seen ten or more times. The chain links TRBV20-1 to TRBJ2-1; TRBD1 aligns across 8 bases. Germline V CDR1 and CDR2: DFQATT, SNEGSKA (reference sequence). The CDR3 has 14 residues. The J segment lost 4 bases and the V segment lost 6 bases, leaving 8 bases of the junction unmatched. CDR3 residues: CSARPGTGYNEQFF. The CDR3 DNA follows: TGCAGTGCAAGACCCGGGACAGGTTACAATGAGCAGTTCTTC.

This clonotype was counted at least ten times. The genes are TRBV11-1 and TRBJ1-1; D uncertain. CDR1 is SGHAT, CDR2 FQDESV, per germline (reference sequence). Deletions cut 6 bases from V and 0 bases from J, with 11 bases between. There are 14 residues in the CDR3. The CDR3 loop reads CASRNSEMNTEAFF. CDR3 nucleotides: TGTGCCAGCAGGAACAGCGAGATGAACACTGAAGCTTTCTTT.

This chain connects TRBV20-1 to TRBJ2-7, with 11 bases matching TRBD1. The CDR3 has 15 residues. From germline, CDR1 is DFQATT and CDR2 SNEGSKA (reference sequence). The V segment lost 0 bases and the J segment 7 bases; nucleotides outside the gene matches: 8. In DNA form, the CDR3 reads TGCAGTGCTAGAGATCAGGGACAGGGGGTGCGGGAGCAGTACTTC. Protein: CSARDQGQGVREQYF.

This clonotype was seen ten or more times. This chain links TRBV20-1 with TRBJ2-1; D might be TRBD2 (11 bases). The V gene lost 6 bases and the J gene lost 9 bases, with 42 bases spanning the gap. The germline gives CDR1 DFQATT, CDR2 SNEGSKA (reference sequence). The CDR3 has 21 residues. CDR3 region: CSATGQGEFTSGRSGFGEQFF. CDR3 nucleotide sequence: TGCAGTGCGACCGGACAGGGGGAGTTTACTAGCGGGAGATCAGGTTTTGGTGAGCAGTTCTTC.

There are many counts of this clonotype. J is TRBJ2-7 and V is TRBV12-3 or TRBV12-4, with D perhaps matching TRBD2 (6 bases). This CDR3 has 14 residues. Trimming stripped 3 bases from V and 6 bases from J, with 15 bases between. The CDR3 coding sequence is TGTGCCAGCAGTTTCCTCCCTCCCGGGGGCGAGCAGTACTTC. It codes for CASSFLPPGGEQYF.

In this sample, this clonotype turned up many times. The V call is TRBV5-1, the J call TRBJ2-3; TRBD2 matches at 7 bases. The V segment lost 6 bases and the J segment 0 bases; nucleotides outside the gene matches: 7. The germline V gene has CDR1 SGHRS and CDR2 YFSETQ. The CDR3 is 15 residues long. The CDR3: CASIKGGGSTDTQYF. The CDR3, as DNA: TGCGCCAGCATCAAGGGCGGGGGTAGCACAGATACGCAGTATTTT. Variable domain in full (rest from reference TRBV5-1 and TRBJ2-3): KAGVTQTPRYLIKTRGQQVTLSCSPISGHRSVSWYQQTPGQGLQFLFEYFSETQRNKGNFPGRFSGRQFSNSRSEMNVSTLELGDSALYLCASIKGGGSTDTQYFGPGTRLTVL.

This clonotype was counted between two and nine times. The genes are TRBV28 and TRBJ2-1; 7 bases are shared with TRBD2. This CDR3 has 16 residues. Trimming removed 3 bases from V and 8 bases from J; junction bases left unmatched: 13. CDR1 and CDR2 (germline): MDHEN, SYDVKM. The CDR3 spells CASSFSGTKPYDEQFF. The CDR3 DNA reads as TGTGCCAGCAGTTTTTCCGGGACTAAACCTTATGATGAGCAGTTCTTC.

This clonotype was recorded at least ten times. This chain connects TRBV4-3 to TRBJ2-1; weak D call: TRBD2 (5 bases). The CDR3 runs 14 residues. The germline V gene has CDR1 LGHNA and CDR2 YSLEER. Trimming left V 0 bases short and J 9 bases short, with 12 bases between. CDR3 protein: CASSQDVRDIEQFF. CDR3 DNA sequence: TGCGCCAGCAGCCAAGATGTCCGGGATATTGAGCAGTTCTTC.

The chain employs TRBV20-1 and TRBJ2-1; D might be TRBD1 (5 bases). The germline V gene encodes CDR1 DFQATT and CDR2 SNEGSKA (reference sequence). The CDR3 loop spans 14 amino acids. The ends were cut back, 1 base at V and 9 bases at J, with 16 bases in the middle. The CDR3 protein is CSARVMQGFGEQFF. The CDR3 nucleotides read TGCAGTGCTAGAGTTATGCAGGGATTTGGTGAGCAGTTCTTC.

On this clonotype: A read error may explain this, as a much larger clone is one base away. The chain uses TRBV28 and TRBJ2-7; a weak D match, TRBD2 (6 bases). CDR1 MDHEN and CDR2 SYDVKM come from the germline V gene. Trimming took off 3 bases at V and 6 bases at J, with 15 bases between the two ends. CDR3 length: 14 residues. The CDR3 DNA follows: TGTGCCAGCAGTTTGCGGACTACCGGCTGCGAGCAGTACTTC. This translates into CASSLRTTGCEQYF.

The chain recombines TRBV4-2 with TRBJ1-5; D may be TRBD1 (5 bases). In germline, CDR1 is LGHNA, CDR2 YNFKEQ. Trimming pared 0 bases from V and 6 bases from J, leaving 9 bases between. This CDR3 spans 14 amino acids. The CDR3 here is CASSQEEGTQPQHF. CDR3 DNA: TGTGCCAGCAGCCAAGAAGAAGGGACTCAGCCCCAGCATTTT.

This clonotype has only a few counts. The rearrangement uses TRBV20-1 and TRBJ1-5; 9 bases line up with TRBD1. The germline V gene encodes CDR1 DFQATT and CDR2 SNEGSKA (reference sequence). Germline trimming cut 2 bases from V and 7 bases from J; bases unmatched to any gene: 6. CDR3 length equals 14 residues. CDR3 coding DNA: TGCAGTGCTAGAAGACAGGGGGTAGGGCAGCCCCAGCATTTT. Amino acid sequence: CSARRQGVGQPQHF.

This clonotype was observed at least ten times. This chain joins TRBV11-2 and TRBJ1-1, with D perhaps TRBD1 (5 bases). This CDR3 is built from 15 residues. The germline V and J ends were trimmed by 3 bases and 4 bases, with 15 bases remaining between them. Germline-derived CDR1 and CDR2 are SGHAT and FQNNGV. The DNA for the CDR3 is TGTGCCAGCAGCTTTACCGGGGGTAGGGGCACTGAAGCTTTCTTT. Translation: CASSFTGGRGTEAFF.

In its sample, this clonotype was seen a few times. V gene TRBV4-3 combines with J gene TRBJ2-2; 7 bases line up with TRBD2. Trimming took 1 base from V and 1 from J; bases not matched to a gene: 3. CDR1 is LGHNA and CDR2 is YSLEER in the germline V gene. CDR3 size: 16 residues. The CDR3 region is CASSQGGGVNTGELFF. As DNA, the CDR3 is TGCGCCAGCAGCCAAGGGGGAGGGGTGAACACCGGGGAGCTGTTTTTT.

The gene calls are TRBV11-2 and TRBJ2-6, with a possible D match to TRBD1 (5 bases). CDR1 is SGHAT, CDR2 FQNNGV, per germline. The CDR3 is 16 amino acids. Deletions cut 4 bases from V and 1 base from J, with 11 bases between. The CDR3 is CASSSSGLSGANVLTF. The CDR3 bases are TGTGCCAGCAGCTCGTCAGGGTTGTCTGGGGCCAACGTCCTGACTTTC.

The sample holds many counts of this clonotype. V usage is TRBV5-4 and J usage is TRBJ2-2; D uncertain. The CDR3 has 12 residues. Trimming shortened V by 0 bases and J by 6 bases, and 3 bases separated the two germline ends. The germline CDR1 and CDR2 sequences are SGHNT and YYREEE (reference sequence). The DNA of the CDR3 is TGTGCCAGCAGCTTGGTCGCCGGGGAGCTGTTTTTT. Protein: CASSLVAGELFF.

In its sample, this clonotype was seen once. The chain links TRBV5-1 to TRBJ2-3; D is possibly TRBD2 (5 bases). Germline CDR1 and CDR2: SGHRS and YFSETQ. V gave up 4 bases and J gave up 0 bases, with 12 bases separating them. CDR3 length: 15 residues. CDR3 residues: CASSRAGASTDTQYF. CDR3 DNA: TGCGCCAGCAGCAGGGCGGGCGCTAGCACAGATACGCAGTATTTT.

The table lists this clonotype with a few counts. The chain employs TRBV28 and TRBJ2-2; 7 nucleotides align to TRBD1. From germline, CDR1 is MDHEN and CDR2 SYDVKM. The CDR3 has 15 amino acids. V shed 8 bases, J shed 0 bases, and the junction held 6 bases outside the gene matches. The DNA for the CDR3 is TGTGCCAGCTCCTCAGGGGGAGCGAACACCGGGGAGCTGTTTTTT. It is translated as CASSSGGANTGELFF.

This clonotype was counted only a few times. The chain has TRBV28 and TRBJ2-5; 7 nucleotides line up with TRBD2. V shed 9 bases, J shed 4 bases, and the junction held 11 bases outside the gene matches. This CDR3 has 14 amino acids. Germline V lookup: CDR1 MDHEN, CDR2 SYDVKM. CDR3 amino acids: CASQTEGGVETQYF. CDR3 bases: TGTGCCAGTCAAACTGAGGGAGGGGTAGAGACCCAGTACTTC.

This clonotype was counted many times. V usage is TRBV7-9 and J usage is TRBJ2-4; D perhaps matches TRBD1 (5 bases). The CDR3 is 13 residues long. V gave up 5 bases and J gave up 4 bases, with 9 bases separating them. The germline V gene encodes CDR1 SEHNR and CDR2 FQNEAQ (reference sequence). CDR3 region: CASSMRQKNIQYF. Written as DNA, the CDR3 is TGTGCCAGCAGCATGCGACAGAAAAACATTCAGTACTTC.

The table lists this clonotype with many counts. One end of the junction does not line up with germline, which may come from a read error. V usage is TRBV7-7 and J usage is TRBJ2-5, with D possibly matching TRBD1 (6 bases). This CDR3 spans 13 amino acids. Germline CDR1 and CDR2: SSHAT and FNYEAQ (reference sequence). CDR3 sequence (DNA): TGTGCTAGCAGCTTACTGCAGGGGGAGACCCAGTACTTC. It encodes CASSLLQGETQYF.

The rearrangement uses TRBV19 and TRBJ2-1, with 10 bases that match TRBD2. CDR1 LNHDA and CDR2 SQIVND come from the germline V gene (reference sequence). V was clipped by 3 bases and J by 9 bases; unmatched bases: 5. The CDR3 has 14 amino acids. This chain's CDR3 is CASSIGLAVAEQFF. The CDR3 DNA is TGTGCCAGTAGTATCGGACTAGCGGTAGCTGAGCAGTTCTTC.